This passage covers 31 T cell receptor beta chains from one sample sequenced in a study of blood T cell repertoires in COVID-19 (dated by TCRdb to about 2020). Libraries came from the immunoSEQ multiplex PCR assay. TCRdb retrieved this table from immuneACCESS and kept in-frame rearrangements only. Not all clones are present; in checked studies, unresolved V genes account for under half, and no reason is known for the remainder. This sample gives around 240,000 clones in total; 91% of them show up just once. The ten biggest clones cover 0.95% to 1.5% of the sample. The sample was PBMCs or T cells enriched from blood (not recorded which). These receptors originate from a human donor in a cohort exposed to, infected with or recovered from COVID-19 (not recorded which). The donor label of this sample is uncertain.

CDR3 in DNA: TGCGCCAGCAGCCTAGGGACAGGGGGCGCGGATGGCTACACCTTC. Its translation is CASSLGTGGADGYTF. V gene TRBV5-1 combines with J gene TRBJ1-2, with 12 nucleotides matching TRBD1. The J segment lost 6 bases and the V segment lost 4 bases, leaving 7 bases of the junction unmatched. Germline V CDR1 and CDR2: SGHRS, YFSETQ. The CDR3 covers 15 residues.

The chain joins TRBV24-1 to TRBJ1-2, with D unresolved. Germline values: CDR1 KGHDR, CDR2 SFDVKD. There are 14 residues in the CDR3. The V and J ends lost 7 bases and 2 bases respectively, with 13 bases between them. The CDR3 loop reads CATSHGGHNYGYTF. In DNA form, the CDR3 reads TGTGCCACCAGCCACGGAGGGCACAACTATGGCTACACCTTC.

In its sample, this clone was seen a few times. CDR3 sequence: CAWSQTGVGPQHF. CDR3 nucleotide sequence: TGTGCCTGGAGTCAAACAGGGGTCGGGCCCCAGCATTTT. The V and J genes are TRBV30 and TRBJ1-5, with TRBD1 matching 7 bases. Germline CDR1 and CDR2: GTSNPN and SVGIG (reference sequence). The CDR3 consists of 13 residues. Trimming at V came to 2 bases and at J to 9 bases, leaving 7 bases not matched to a gene.

This chain uses TRBV5-1 with TRBJ1-2; D remains ambiguous. This CDR3 has 14 amino acids. Trimming cost V 0 bases and J 4 bases, with 10 bases left between them. Looked up from germline, CDR1 is SGHRS and CDR2 is YFSETQ. Here the CDR3 DNA reads TGCGCCAGCAGCTTGGCCGATCCTACCTATGGCTACACCTTC. This translates into CASSLADPTYGYTF.

This chain connects TRBV19 to TRBJ1-1, with 9 bases identical to TRBD1. The CDR3 loop spans 15 amino acids. The J segment lost 0 bases and the V segment lost 5 bases, leaving 4 bases of the junction unmatched. Per germline, CDR1 LNHDA and CDR2 SQIVND (reference sequence). In DNA form, the CDR3 reads TGTGCCAGTAGTCTCGGGACAGGGATGAACACTGAAGCTTTCTTT. Its protein is CASSLGTGMNTEAFF.

The rearrangement joins TRBV5-1 to TRBJ1-1; maybe TRBD1 (6 bases). Between the trimmed V and J ends, which lost 1 base and 8 bases, there was a span of 15 bases. The CDR3 runs to 14 residues. Germline CDR1 is SGHRS and CDR2 is YFSETQ. The CDR3 region is CASSLLQGIAEAFF. The CDR3 nucleotides read TGCGCCAGCAGCTTGCTTCAGGGGATCGCGGAAGCTTTCTTT.

The CDR3 here is CASSGPFRQGNQPQHF. The CDR3 DNA follows: TGCGCCAGCAGTGGCCCTTTCCGACAGGGCAATCAGCCCCAGCATTTT. The chain carries TRBV10-1 and TRBJ1-5; TRBD1 might be the D (6 bases). This CDR3 is built from 16 residues. With 4 bases removed from V and 2 bases from J, the gap between germline ends came to 15 bases. Germline V gene lookup returns CDR1 WNHNN and CDR2 SYGVQD (reference sequence).

The chain carries TRBV5-1 and TRBJ2-1, with 9 bases fitting TRBD2. The CDR3 sequence is 15 residues long. The germline V gene encodes CDR1 SGHRS and CDR2 YFSETQ. Trimming removed 0 bases from V and 5 bases from J; junction bases left unmatched: 3. CDR3 protein: CASSLDLAGNNEQFF. CDR3 nucleotides: TGCGCCAGCAGCTTGGATCTAGCGGGGAACAATGAGCAGTTCTTC. The full variable domain, rest sourced from reference TRBV5-1 and TRBJ2-1, is KAGVTQTPRYLIKTRGQQVTLSCSPISGHRSVSWYQQTPGQGLQFLFEYFSETQRNKGNFPGRFSGRQFSNSRSEMNVSTLELGDSALYLCASSLDLAGNNEQFFGPGTRLTVL.

This clone was seen only once. CDR3 amino acids: CASGLASGGLSYNEQFF. The CDR3 coding sequence is TGTGCTAGTGGTTTGGCTTCGGGGGGGCTTTCCTACAATGAGCAGTTCTTC. The J gene is TRBJ2-1, the V gene TRBV12-5, with 8 bases fitting TRBD2. With 1 base clipped from V and 1 base from J, the junction kept 6 bases outside the gene matches. The CDR3 consists of 17 residues. Looked up from germline, CDR1 is LGHNT and CDR2 is FRNRAP. The whole variable domain, filled in from reference TRBV12-5 and TRBJ2-1, reads DARVTQTPRHKVTEMGQEVTMRCQPILGHNTVFWYRQTMMQGLELLAYFRNRAPLDDSGMPKDRFSAEMPDATLATLKIQPSEPRDSAVYFCASGLASGGLSYNEQFFGPGTRLTVL.

In nucleotides, the CDR3 is TGTGCCAGTAGTATAACTGGGGCGAGTGAAAAACTGTTTTTT. Residues: CASSITGASEKLFF. The J gene is TRBJ1-4, the V gene TRBV19; TRBD1 might be the D (5 bases). CDR3 length equals 14 residues. Germline V gene lookup returns CDR1 LNHDA and CDR2 SQIVND (reference sequence). V lost 2 bases, J lost 7 bases, and 11 bases lay in between.

This clone was counted a single time. This chain connects TRBV12-3 or TRBV12-4 to TRBJ1-2; D is ambiguous. V lost 8 bases and J 6 bases, leaving 16 bases between the germline ends. The CDR3 consists of 13 residues. The CDR3 DNA follows: TGTGCCAGCTCCTTGCGGGGAGTGGATGGCTACACCTTC. It is translated as CASSLRGVDGYTF.

The chain uses TRBV7-8 and TRBJ1-5, with TRBD1 matching 11 bases. CDR3 length: 17 residues. CDR1 and CDR2 (germline): SGHVS, FQNEAQ. The junction had 11 bases not matched to a gene; V was cut back by 5 bases and J by 5 bases. CDR3 sequence: CASSRDRGKRPDQPQHF. CDR3 DNA: TGTGCCAGCAGCCGGGACAGGGGGAAGAGGCCGGATCAGCCCCAGCATTTT.

The chain recombines TRBV15 with TRBJ1-5; 7 bases line up with TRBD1. The CDR3 has 15 residues. V gave up 5 bases and J gave up 0 bases; unmatched junction bases: 4. CDR1 and CDR2 from the germline V gene are LNHNV and YYDKDF (reference sequence). Here the CDR3 DNA reads TGTGCCACCAGCTTGGACAGGATTAGCAATCAGCCCCAGCATTTT. As protein: CATSLDRISNQPQHF.

This rearrangement joins TRBV29-1 to TRBJ2-3; D is perhaps TRBD1 (5 bases). There are 10 residues in the CDR3. Trimming removed 3 bases from V and 13 bases from J, with 11 bases in between. The germline V gene has CDR1 SQVTM and CDR2 ANQGSEA. The CDR3 DNA sequence: TGCAGCGTTGATACGGCAGGGAAGTATTTT. It encodes CSVDTAGKYF.

The rearrangement links TRBV19 to TRBJ1-4, with D unresolved. The germline V gene has CDR1 LNHDA and CDR2 SQIVND (reference sequence). CDR3 size: 12 residues. Trimming shortened V by 4 bases and J by 6 bases, and 6 bases separated the two germline ends. The CDR3: CASSTGYEKLFF. The CDR3 nucleotides are TGTGCCAGTAGTACAGGCTATGAAAAACTGTTTTTT.

This chain uses TRBV7-2 with TRBJ1-3, with a tentative D call TRBD1 (5 bases). This CDR3 is 16 amino acids long. Between the trimmed V and J ends, which lost 1 base and 3 bases, there was a span of 13 bases. Germline CDR1 and CDR2: SGHTA and FQGNSA. The CDR3 region is CASSLGAEGDGNTIYF. DNA of the CDR3: TGTGCCAGCAGCTTAGGGGCGGAAGGGGATGGAAACACCATATATTTT.

This clone was seen only a few times. CDR3 coding DNA: TGTGCCAGCTCACCACGTCCGCCAGGGATGAACACCGGGGAGCTGTTTTTT. It encodes CASSPRPPGMNTGELFF. This sequence joins TRBV18 and TRBJ2-2, with TRBD1 as a possible D gene (5 bases). Trimming cost V 1 base and J 1 base, with 13 bases left between them. CDR3 size: 17 residues. Per germline, CDR1 KGHSH and CDR2 LQKENI.

The sample holds one count of this clone. The rearrangement uses TRBV28 and TRBJ1-1; the D is unclear. The CDR3 loop spans 14 amino acids. Trimming removed 6 bases from V and 2 bases from J, with 13 bases in between. The germline V gene has CDR1 MDHEN and CDR2 SYDVKM. This CDR3 is CASRIPGDNTEAFF. As DNA, the CDR3 is TGTGCCAGCAGAATTCCGGGAGATAACACTGAAGCTTTCTTT.

Here the CDR3 DNA reads TGTGCCAGCAGTGGTGAGGCAGGGGTCGGCGAGCAGTACTTC. This gives the protein CASSGEAGVGEQYF. The chain joins TRBV2 to TRBJ2-7; D might be TRBD1 (6 bases). From germline, CDR1 is SNHLY and CDR2 FYNNEI. This CDR3 contains 14 residues. V lost 4 bases and J 6 bases, leaving 16 bases between the germline ends.

J is TRBJ2-3 and V is TRBV24-1; D perhaps matches TRBD2 (5 bases). The V and J ends lost 1 base and 5 bases respectively, with 24 bases between them. Germline V lookup: CDR1 KGHDR, CDR2 SFDVKD. The CDR3 covers 19 residues. The CDR3 DNA is TGTGCCACCAGTGATTTTGACGGTCTCGGTTACAAGGAGGAAGATACGCAGTATTTT. Translated: CATSDFDGLGYKEEDTQYF.

The rearrangement joins TRBV19 to TRBJ1-1; D remains ambiguous. Germline CDR1 is LNHDA and CDR2 is SQIVND (reference sequence). This CDR3 region has 13 residues. Deletions cut 5 bases from V and 6 bases from J, with 13 bases between. CDR3 sequence: CASSVHPQAEAFF. The CDR3 region has the DNA TGTGCCAGTAGTGTACACCCCCAGGCTGAAGCTTTCTTT. Full variable domain (rest looked up from reference TRBV19 and TRBJ1-1): DGGITQSPKYLFRKEGQNVTLSCEQNLNHDAMYWYRQDPGQGLRLIYYSQIVNDFQKGDIAEGYSVSREKKESFPLTVTSAQKNPTAFYLCASSVHPQAEAFFGQGTRLTVV.

The chain is built from TRBV27 and TRBJ1-3; D ambiguous. The ends were cut back, 5 bases at V and 0 bases at J, with 11 bases in the middle. The CDR3 is 15 amino acids. The germline V gene has CDR1 MNHEY and CDR2 SMNVEV (reference sequence). The CDR3 DNA is TGTGCCAGCAGTGAGGGATTACACTCTGGAAACACCATATATTTT. Protein sequence: CASSEGLHSGNTIYF.

V usage is TRBV5-6 and J usage is TRBJ1-1; 7 nucleotides align to TRBD1. Germline loops: CDR1 SGHDT, CDR2 YYEEEE. This CDR3 contains 15 residues. The V segment lost 0 bases and the J segment 5 bases; nucleotides outside the gene matches: 7. CDR3 region: CASSLATGAGTEAFF. CDR3 sequence (DNA): TGTGCCAGCAGCTTGGCCACAGGGGCAGGTACTGAAGCTTTCTTT.

This CDR3 is CASNPGLVNNEQFF. CDR3 DNA sequence: TGTGCCAGCAACCCGGGACTAGTGAACAATGAGCAGTTCTTC. The V gene is TRBV7-9, the J gene TRBJ2-1; 8 positions agree with TRBD2. V lost 7 bases and J lost 5; bases outside the gene matches: 7. The CDR3 contains 14 residues. Germline lookup yields CDR1 SEHNR and CDR2 FQNEAQ (reference sequence).

V is TRBV3-1 (or the pseudogene TRBV3-2) and J is TRBJ2-5; 8 bases fit TRBD2. The CDR3 is 17 residues long. Per germline, CDR1 LGHDT and CDR2 YNNKEL (reference sequence). Trimming at V came to 4 bases and at J to 5 bases, leaving 15 bases not matched to a gene. The CDR3 sequence is CASSLIRTSFQEETQYF. The CDR3 nucleotides are TGTGCCAGCAGCCTTATCAGGACTAGCTTCCAGGAGGAGACCCAGTACTTC.

This rearrangement joins TRBV5-1 to TRBJ1-2; the match to TRBD1 covers 7 bases. The CDR3 extends over 17 amino acids. Germline assignment: CDR1 SGHRS and CDR2 YFSETQ. J lost 0 bases, V lost 0 bases, and 8 bases had no gene match. CDR3 DNA: TGCGCCAGCAGCTTGGTTTCGGGGACAGACTCTAACTATGGCTACACCTTC. It translates to CASSLVSGTDSNYGYTF.

This clone has only one observation. This chain connects TRBV7-3 to TRBJ1-1, with 10 bases aligning to TRBD1. V lost 5 bases and J lost 6; bases outside the gene matches: 3. The CDR3 consists of 13 residues. Germline CDR1 and CDR2: SGHTA and FQGTGA. CDR3 DNA sequence: TGTGCCAGCAGCCGCGGACAGGGGGCTGAAGCTTTCTTT. Protein sequence: CASSRGQGAEAFF.

The rearrangement joins TRBV9 to TRBJ1-2; unclear D gene. The CDR3 is 15 amino acids. Trimming cost V 1 base and J 0 bases, with 10 bases left between them. Germline values: CDR1 SGDLS, CDR2 YYNGEE. CDR3 sequence (DNA): TGTGCCAGCAGCGTATGGTCAGAGGCTAACTATGGCTACACCTTC. Translated: CASSVWSEANYGYTF.

The chain uses TRBV19 and TRBJ1-6; D is undetermined. The ends were cut back, 2 bases at V and 7 bases at J, with 12 bases in the middle. CDR1 LNHDA and CDR2 SQIVND come from the germline V gene (reference sequence). The CDR3 spans 15 residues. DNA of the CDR3: TGTGCCAGTAGTATAACTAGCGTCCAAAATTCACCCCTCCACTTT. This sequence encodes CASSITSVQNSPLHF.

This clone was counted once. The CDR3: CASSQRTSGGDEQYF. The CDR3 DNA reads as TGTGCCAGCAGCCAAAGGACTAGCGGGGGGGACGAGCAGTACTTC. This chain uses TRBV4-2 with TRBJ2-7; 15 bases agree with TRBD2. Germline assignment: CDR1 LGHNA and CDR2 YNFKEQ. V was clipped by 2 bases and J by 5 bases; unmatched bases: 1. The CDR3 contains 15 residues.

The chain links TRBV11-1 to TRBJ2-2; D is undetermined. CDR1 is SGHAT and CDR2 is FQDESV in the germline V gene (reference sequence). CDR3 size: 17 residues. V was pared by 0 bases and J by 0 bases, with 11 bases between. The CDR3 region has the DNA TGTGCCAGCAGCTTAGCGCGGTCGAATCCGAACACCGGGGAGCTGTTTTTT. It is translated as CASSLARSNPNTGELFF. Complete variable domain (other parts from reference TRBV11-1 and TRBJ2-2): EAEVAQSPRYKITEKSQAVAFWCDPISGHATLYWYRQILGQGPELLVQFQDESVVDDSQLPKDRFSAERLKGVDSTLKIQPAELGDSAMYLCASSLARSNPNTGELFFGEGSRLTVL.